The present T cell receptor (beta chain) was sequenced within a study of blood T cell repertoires in COVID-19. At the level of the study: Sites in the United States, Italy and Spain provided acute and convalescent COVID-19 samples.

Some clones are missing from TCRdb's copy, which holds only in-frame ones; the method was immunoSEQ multiplex PCR. The sample records about 150,000 clones, 70% to 85% being singletons. This CDR3 has 16 residues. V shed 4 bases and J 3 bases; nucleotides not matched to a gene: 3. Per germline, CDR1 SGHDN and CDR2 FVKESK. The V and J genes are TRBV14 and TRBJ2-1, with TRBD2 identical over 13 bases. This clonotype was sampled from a man in his fifties or sixties who had recovered from COVID-19. What was sequenced was peripheral blood. Written as DNA, the CDR3 is TGTGCCAGCAGCCCGCGACTAGCGGGGGGCTACAATGAGCAGTTCTTC. This gives the protein CASSPRLAGGYNEQFF. The full variable domain, its missing parts supplied by reference TRBV14 and TRBJ2-1, is EAGVTQFPSHSVIEKGQTVTLRCDPISGHDNLYWYRRVMGKEIKFLLHFVKESKQDESGMPNNRFLAERTGGTYSTLKVQPAELEDSGVYFCASSPRLAGGYNEQFFGPGTRLTVL.